The 11 T cell receptor beta chains listed next were all sequenced from one sample in a study of shared clonotypes between healthy human individuals. Clones were sequenced by immunoSEQ multiplex PCR, and TCRdb holds only the in-frame ones, with some missing. The repertoire includes about 2.4 million clones, 80% to 95% of them detected once, and approximately 0.37% sits in the top ten. The material sequenced was naive CD4+ T cells from PBMCs. The subset is: CD45RA+ positively selected. The receptors were gathered from a man aged 18 to 35 in good health. Some clones in this sample may be carry-over from other donors' samples.

The CDR3 is CASSTGDLPTGELFF. The CDR3 DNA follows: TGCGCCAGCAGCACAGGGGACCTGCCCACCGGGGAGCTGTTTTTT. The chain carries TRBV5-1 and TRBJ2-2; 7 positions match TRBD1. Germline values: CDR1 SGHRS, CDR2 YFSETQ. The CDR3 spans 15 residues. The junction had 7 bases not matched to a gene; V was cut back by 4 bases and J by 4 bases.

This clone appeared a few times. This chain connects TRBV19 to TRBJ1-5; D uncertain. The germline V gene has CDR1 LNHDA and CDR2 SQIVND (reference sequence). The CDR3 runs 13 residues. V dropped 7 bases and J dropped 2 bases, with 9 bases sitting between them. CDR3 protein: CASIGAGNQPQHF. In DNA, the CDR3 is TGTGCCAGTATTGGTGCGGGCAATCAGCCCCAGCATTTT.

This chain connects TRBV6-1 to TRBJ1-3; D is unresolved. The germline CDR1 and CDR2 sequences are MNHNS and SASEGT. There are 19 residues in the CDR3. The ends were cut back, 3 bases at V and 0 bases at J, with 21 bases in the middle. Here the CDR3 DNA reads TGTGCCAGCAGTGAGGTAACCTATAGACGGCGAATCTCTGGAAACACCATATATTTT. Its protein product is CASSEVTYRRRISGNTIYF.

Of note for this clone: Other DNA sequences from this sample encode an identical CDR3 as well. The rearrangement links TRBV6-1 to TRBJ1-1; 8 bases map to TRBD1. The V gene end was trimmed by 6 bases and the J gene end by 0 bases; junction bases not matched to a gene: 3. The CDR3 covers 14 residues. The germline V gene has CDR1 MNHNS and CDR2 SASEGT. The CDR3: CASSRTGMNTEAFF. DNA for the CDR3: TGTGCCAGCAGCCGGACAGGGATGAACACTGAAGCTTTCTTT.

The chain couples TRBV2 to TRBJ1-6; no clear D gene. The CDR3 is made up of 13 amino acids. Germline CDR1 reads SNHLY; CDR2 reads FYNNEI. V lost 6 bases and J lost 9, with 12 bases in between. The CDR3 loop reads CASRLSVGSPLHF. CDR3 in DNA: TGTGCCAGCAGACTTTCCGTTGGTTCACCCCTCCACTTT.

The gene calls are TRBV19 and TRBJ2-3; a weak D match, TRBD2 (7 bases). CDR1 is LNHDA, CDR2 SQIVND, per germline (reference sequence). The CDR3 extends over 16 amino acids. The ends were cut back, 6 bases at V and 2 bases at J, with 18 bases in the middle. This CDR3 is CASSRGGLPLTDTQYF. The CDR3, as DNA: TGTGCCAGTAGCCGAGGGGGACTACCCCTCACAGATACGCAGTATTTT.

The CDR3 sequence: CASSITAFSNQPQHF. The CDR3 DNA is TGTGCCAGTAGTATAACAGCTTTTAGCAATCAGCCCCAGCATTTT. J is TRBJ1-5 and V is TRBV19; D not resolved. CDR1 and CDR2 from the germline V gene are LNHDA and SQIVND (reference sequence). This CDR3 contains 15 residues. V gave up 2 bases and J gave up 0 bases, with 8 bases separating them.

There are a few counts of this clone. This sample includes further DNA sequences coding for the same CDR3. This chain joins TRBV30 and TRBJ1-5; no firm D call. CDR1 GTSNPN and CDR2 SVGIG come from the germline V gene (reference sequence). This CDR3 has 12 amino acids. With 0 bases removed from V and 3 bases from J, the gap between germline ends came to 3 bases. The CDR3 loop reads CAWSVNNQPQHF. CDR3 coding DNA: TGTGCCTGGAGTGTAAACAATCAGCCCCAGCATTTT.

This clone was seen more than once but under ten times. Other nucleotide sequences in the sample specify the same CDR3. The rearrangement links TRBV7-9 to TRBJ2-3; TRBD1 matches 8 bases. There are 14 residues in the CDR3. V trimming: 3 bases; J trimming: 1 base; junction bases outside the gene matches: 0. Germline CDR1 is SEHNR and CDR2 is FQNEAQ (reference sequence). CDR3 nucleotides: TGTGCCAGCAGCTTGGACAGGGGCACAGATACGCAGTATTTT. This gives the protein CASSLDRGTDTQYF.

V and J are TRBV9 and TRBJ1-3, with D uncertain. The CDR3 totals 16 residues. The V gene lost 5 bases and the J gene lost 0 bases, with 15 bases spanning the gap. Germline V gene data show CDR1 as SGDLS and CDR2 as YYNGEE. The CDR3 coding sequence is TGTGCCAGCAGTACAGTTCCCGCCGGCTCTGGAAACACCATATATTTT. Translating it yields CASSTVPAGSGNTIYF.

The sample holds one count of this clone. The chain has TRBV7-2 and TRBJ2-3; the D is unclear. V lost 1 base to trimming and J lost 0 bases, with 11 bases between them. The length of the CDR3 is 16 residues. CDR1 is SGHTA and CDR2 is FQGNSA in the germline V gene. The CDR3 protein is CASSLVVGSSTDTQYF. The CDR3 region has the DNA TGTGCCAGCAGCTTAGTGGTGGGAAGTAGCACAGATACGCAGTATTTT.